The subject of this entry is one TCR beta chain. These data belong to a study of OX40 agonist ivuxolimab in advanced cancers. Data came from immunoSEQ multiplex PCR; TCRdb stores just in-frame clones and leaves some out. In the table there are under 25,000 clones, more than 80% of which are singletons. The sequence came from an adult with an advanced solid tumor such as melanoma, head and neck, liver or kidney cancer. The source material was CD4+ or CD8+ T cells sorted from blood, sampled in a trial of the OX40 agonist ivuxolimab.

CDR3 sequence (DNA): TGTGCCAGCAGCTTTAGGGCGTCGAATGAGCAGTTCTTC. Encoded protein: CASSFRASNEQFF. The chain has TRBV11-3 and TRBJ2-1; no reliable D call. The CDR3 runs 13 residues. Germline CDR1 is SGHNT and CDR2 is YENEEA. Trimming cost V 3 bases and J 7 bases, with 10 bases left between them.